This T cell receptor beta chain is drawn from a study of blood T cells in healthy people across ages. Each donor had 7.5 to 10 milliliters of peripheral blood drawn. There were at least 5 micrograms of total RNA extracted from every sample. Looked up from germline, CDR1 is MNHEY and CDR2 is SVGAGI. The CDR3 covers 14 residues. It was with a sample-barcoded 5' primer and a J-beta primer mix that a second PCR of roughly 7 to 11 cycles was run. Each of the samples gave a minimum of 2.5 million paired-end reads that contained CDR3. TCRdb ran MiXCR on the 5' RACE reads and lists one entry per CDR3 protein. The sample lists 1.5 million to 2 million distinct CDR3 sequences; 25% to 30% were seen once. In the case of this clonotype: Its antigen is as yet unknown.

General study results and limits: Diversity of TCR beta per million T cells declined in a roughly linear way with age.

The sequence was collected from a woman in her 30s in good health. Sequencing used blood. The chain uses TRBV6-5 and TRBJ2-4, with 9 positions matching TRBD2. The DNA end is a closer match to TRBJ2-7, so the J assignment may be wrong. Here the CDR3 DNA reads TGTGCCAGCAGAAAGACTAGCGGTCCCTACGAGCAGTACTTC. Its protein product is CASRKTSGPYEQYF.